Listed here are 22 T cell receptor beta chains from one sample, sequenced in a study of blood T cells in healthy people across ages. A sample-barcoded 5' primer and a J-beta primer mix were used in a second PCR of roughly 7 to 12 cycles. TCRdb passed the 5' RACE reads through MiXCR, listing each CDR3 protein once. The sample lists approximately 800,000 distinct CDR3 sequences, 20% to 30% occurring once. These same data were also listed under a study on T cells of mothers and their children.

The sample comprised blood. The receptors were sampled from a boy aged 5-17 years in good health.

This clonotype occurred a few times. The rearrangement links TRBV11-1 to TRBJ2-5; 9 positions match TRBD2. Germline V gene sequence: CDR1 SGHAT, CDR2 FQDESV (reference sequence). This CDR3 has 17 residues. The ends lost 2 bases at V and 2 bases at J; junction bases unmatched: 9. DNA for the CDR3: TGTGCCAGCAGCTTACTCCGACTAGCGGTGCATCAAGAGACCCAGTACTTC. It yields the protein CASSLLRLAVHQETQYF.

The rearrangement joins TRBV5-1 to TRBJ2-3, with 7 positions matching TRBD1. V lost 0 bases and J lost 0; bases outside the gene matches: 19. The CDR3 sequence is 21 residues long. The germline CDR1 and CDR2 sequences are SGHRS and YFSETQ. CDR3 sequence reads: CASSLASTGLSSRSSTDTQYF. In nucleotides, the CDR3 is TGCGCCAGCAGCTTGGCGTCGACAGGGCTTAGTTCTCGTTCTAGCACAGATACGCAGTATTTT.

This clonotype came up a few times. The rearrangement uses TRBV12-3 or TRBV12-4 and TRBJ2-5; 7 bases line up with TRBD1. V lost 10 bases to trimming and J lost 5 bases; unmatched junction nucleotides: 10. The CDR3 covers 13 residues. The CDR3 is CAIQGTAQETQYF. DNA for the CDR3: TGTGCCATCCAAGGGACAGCCCAGGAGACCCAGTACTTC.

V gene TRBV10-3 combines with J gene TRBJ2-5; 7 nucleotides align to TRBD2. The CDR3 sequence is 16 residues long. The germline V gene encodes CDR1 ENHRY and CDR2 SYGVKD. The V and J ends lost 0 bases and 2 bases, in that order; junction bases with no gene match: 6. CDR3 sequence (DNA): TGTGCCATCAGTGAGTCGACCGGGGGGTTTCAAGAGACCCAGTACTTC. Protein sequence: CAISESTGGFQETQYF.

This clonotype was seen more than once but under ten times. The DNA for the CDR3 is TGTGCCAGCAGTTCCCGGACAGAGTCGCCCGAGCAGTACTTC. Translated, it gives CASSSRTESPEQYF. The chain has TRBV6-6 and TRBJ2-7, with a weak D call TRBD1 (6 bases). This CDR3 has 14 amino acids. CDR1 and CDR2 (germline): MNHNY, SVGAGI (reference sequence). Deletions cut 4 bases from V and 6 bases from J, with 16 bases between.

This clonotype was detected a few times. This chain links TRBV6-4 with TRBJ2-5; a weak D match, TRBD2 (6 bases). Germline CDR1 reads MRHNA; CDR2 reads SNTAGT. Trimming stripped 4 bases from V and 5 bases from J, with 11 bases between. This CDR3 is 13 amino acids long. Written as DNA, the CDR3 is TGTGCCAGCAGTGCGGGAGTCGGCGAGACCCAGTACTTC. This gives the protein CASSAGVGETQYF.

The chain couples TRBV29-1 to TRBJ2-3; 10 nucleotides agree with TRBD2. The V and J ends lost 7 bases and 5 bases, in that order; junction bases with no gene match: 6. Looked up from germline, CDR1 is SQVTM and CDR2 is ANQGSEA. The CDR3 totals 13 residues. The DNA of the CDR3 is TGCAGCGCCTCCGGGACTAGCGTAGATACGCAGTATTTT. Translation gives CSASGTSVDTQYF.

The table lists this clonotype with a few counts. V gene TRBV27 combines with J gene TRBJ1-6; D is uncertain. This CDR3 contains 15 residues. V was shortened by 6 bases and J by 1 base, with 10 bases between the two germline ends. The germline gives CDR1 MNHEY, CDR2 SMNVEV (reference sequence). CDR3 residues: CASSKRVSYNSPLHF. The CDR3 DNA sequence: TGTGCCAGCAGCAAGAGGGTGTCCTATAATTCACCCCTCCACTTT.

A few counts support this clonotype. This rearrangement joins TRBV20-1 to TRBJ2-4; 12 positions agree with TRBD1. V lost 6 bases, J lost 9 bases, and 12 bases stayed unmatched. The CDR3 runs to 15 residues. Germline CDR1 reads DFQATT; CDR2 reads SNEGSKA (reference sequence). As DNA, the CDR3 is TGCAGTGCCCATCCGGGACAGGGGGCAATTGGCATTCAGTACTTC. Translated, it gives CSAHPGQGAIGIQYF.

The CDR3 region has the DNA TGTGCCAGCAGCGCGGGGGTGGAGATCACCGGGGAGCTGTTTTTT. Residues: CASSAGVEITGELFF. The chain carries TRBV3-1 and TRBJ2-2; 7 nucleotides agree with TRBD2. V lost 5 bases and J lost 4; bases outside the gene matches: 7. The CDR3 covers 15 residues. Germline V lookup: CDR1 LGHDT, CDR2 YNNKEL (reference sequence).

The J gene is TRBJ2-5, the V gene TRBV20-1; D might be TRBD2 (6 bases). Germline V lookup: CDR1 DFQATT, CDR2 SNEGSKA (reference sequence). The V end lost 2 bases, the J end lost 4 bases, and 17 bases lay between the germline ends. The CDR3 runs to 15 residues. CDR3 loop: CSARFLRGVLETQYF. The CDR3 DNA sequence: TGCAGTGCTAGATTCCTCCGCGGGGTATTAGAGACCCAGTACTTC.

This sequence joins TRBV7-9 and TRBJ2-5; the D gene is possibly TRBD1 (5 bases). CDR1 and CDR2 (germline): SEHNR, FQNEAQ (reference sequence). V shed 0 bases and J shed 4 bases, with 15 bases lying between them. The length of the CDR3 is 16 residues. The CDR3 sequence: CASSLAGHKKGETQYF. Here the CDR3 DNA reads TGTGCCAGCAGCTTAGCCGGACACAAGAAGGGAGAGACCCAGTACTTC.

The table lists this clonotype with a few counts. At one end the junction does not follow the germline gene, possibly because of a read error. V usage is TRBV4-2 and J usage is TRBJ1-2, with no clear D. CDR1 and CDR2 from the germline V gene are LGHNA and YNFKEQ. The CDR3 is 14 residues long. The CDR3 DNA reads as TGTGCCAGCAGCCAAGATCTGACCTCTCATGGCTACGCCTTC. Encoded protein: CASSQDLTSHGYAF.

This clonotype was counted many times. CDR3 region: CASSLAYEEAFF. In nucleotides, the CDR3 is TGTGCCAGCAGCTTAGCGTACGAGGAAGCTTTCTTT. The chain joins TRBV7-9 to TRBJ1-1; D remains ambiguous. CDR1 is SEHNR and CDR2 is FQNEAQ in the germline V gene (reference sequence). The V gene lost 0 bases and the J gene lost 8 bases, with 7 bases spanning the gap. The CDR3 is made up of 12 amino acids.

The chain links TRBV12-3 or TRBV12-4 to TRBJ2-7, with a tentative D call TRBD1 (6 bases). The DNA end lines up better with TRBJ2-1; the J call may be wrong. This CDR3 has 13 residues. The CDR3 DNA sequence: TGTGCCAGCAGTTTACAGGGGTTAGGCGAGCAGTTCTTC. Its translation is CASSLQGLGEQFF.

This clonotype was seen a handful of times. V is TRBV5-1 and J is TRBJ2-3, with D possibly TRBD1 on 6 matching bases. Trimming left V 5 bases short and J 7 bases short, with 17 bases between. The CDR3 length is 14 residues. The germline CDR1 and CDR2 sequences are SGHRS and YFSETQ. The CDR3 DNA reads TGCGCCAGCAGATACAGGGTTCAGCAAAATACGCAGTATTTT. Its translation is CASRYRVQQNTQYF. Full variable domain (missing parts from reference TRBV5-1 and TRBJ2-3): KAGVTQTPRYLIKTRGQQVTLSCSPISGHRSVSWYQQTPGQGLQFLFEYFSETQRNKGNFPGRFSGRQFSNSRSEMNVSTLELGDSALYLCASRYRVQQNTQYFGPGTRLTVL.

The table lists this clonotype with a few counts. The V call is TRBV2, the J call TRBJ2-1; a possible D gene is TRBD2 (6 bases). Trimming pared 7 bases from V and 6 bases from J, leaving 13 bases between. CDR3 length: 13 amino acids. CDR1 and CDR2 from the germline V gene are SNHLY and FYNNEI. CDR3 nucleotide sequence: TGTGCCAGCATGGGGACTTCTGTCAATGAGCAGTTCTTC. Its protein is CASMGTSVNEQFF.

In its sample, this clonotype was seen a few times. The chain recombines TRBV6-5 with TRBJ2-5, with 9 bases matching TRBD2. The J call may be faulty, since TRBJ2-7 better matches the DNA end. CDR1 and CDR2 (germline): MNHEY, SVGAGI. This CDR3 has 16 amino acids. CDR3 coding DNA: TGTGCCAGCAGTTACTCGAGTTCTAGCGGGACCTACGAGCAGTACTTC. Translation: CASSYSSSSGTYEQYF.

This chain joins TRBV20-1 and TRBJ2-4; D not resolved. The germline V gene encodes CDR1 DFQATT and CDR2 SNEGSKA (reference sequence). The CDR3 consists of 13 residues. V was shortened by 0 bases and J by 7 bases, with 10 bases between the two germline ends. The CDR3 protein is CSARELSVNIQYF. The CDR3 DNA sequence: TGCAGTGCTAGAGAGCTGAGCGTGAACATTCAGTACTTC.

With respect to this clonotype: The conserved closing phenylalanine or tryptophan is absent in this CDR3, likely reflecting a read error. The DNA is omitted, as the CDR3 cannot be located on it reliably, and the CDR3 follows TCRdb's listing. V is TRBV21-1 and J is TRBJ2-5; the table's D call of TRBD1 was not tested on the DNA. TRBV21-1 is a documented pseudogene. Including both end residues, the CDR3 is 13 amino acids long. The CDR3 sequence is CASSAYRFYEQYS.

This clonotype has a count of ten or more. The J gene is TRBJ2-2, the V gene TRBV29-1; 8 nucleotides agree with TRBD1. Germline V gene sequence: CDR1 SQVTM, CDR2 ANQGSEA. The V gene end was trimmed by 6 bases and the J gene end by 2 bases; junction bases not matched to a gene: 5. This CDR3 is 14 amino acids long. The CDR3 region has the DNA TGCAGCGTGCTGACAGGGGTTAACACCGGGGAGCTGTTTTTT. Protein: CSVLTGVNTGELFF.

The V and J genes are TRBV28 and TRBJ1-5; D might be TRBD1 (5 bases). Germline V lookup: CDR1 MDHEN, CDR2 SYDVKM. Trimming removed 5 bases at V and 3 bases at J, with 14 bases between. The CDR3 runs to 15 residues. Here the CDR3 reads CASSQGIGTNQPQHF. CDR3 sequence (DNA): TGTGCCAGCAGTCAAGGCATCGGGACCAATCAGCCCCAGCATTTT.